This TCR beta chain was sequenced during a study of blood T cell repertoires in COVID-19. For the study at large: The United States, Italy and Spain were the sources of the acute and convalescent COVID-19 samples.

This clone was counted a single time. V lost 5 bases and J lost 5; bases outside the gene matches: 6. The CDR3 runs to 16 residues. The germline gives CDR1 MNHGY, CDR2 SAAAGT. Under the authors' procedure: Reference gene primer amplification gave nucleated cell count estimates. Some clones are missing from TCRdb's copy, which holds only in-frame ones; the method was immunoSEQ multiplex PCR. V and J calls and clone size come straight from that table; D and trimming were deduced from the DNA. Found here are approximately 200,000 clones, roughly 90% of them singletons; the top ten hold under 2%. Sequenced: peripheral blood. The receptor comes from a man between 40 and 49 years old with active or convalescent COVID-19. The V gene is TRBV6-8, the J gene TRBJ2-2, with TRBD2 matching over 12 bases. CDR3 sequence: CASSAGLAGYTGELFF. DNA for the CDR3: TGTGCCAGCAGTGCCGGACTAGCGGGATATACCGGGGAGCTGTTTTTT.